These T cell receptor beta chains were read from a single sample in a study of blood T cell repertoires in COVID-19. Measured with immunoSEQ multiplex PCR; TCRdb has only the in-frame clones, and not every one. In the table there are about 98,000 clones, about 80% of which are singletons. Sequences were obtained from peripheral blood. Receptors originate from a man in his sixties or seventies with acute or convalescent COVID-19. The CDR3 runs from the conserved cysteine through the conserved F or W. A D gene is named only where the DNA matches it firmly. Clone sizes are given selectively: once, few, many, or a class where the clone is expanded.

cdr3_aa: CASSQSRGLDAEAFF
cdr3_nt: TGTGCCAGCAGCCAATCGCGGGGACTTGACGCTGAAGCTTTCTTT
j_call: TRBJ1-1
v_call: TRBV16
d_call: -
clone_size: few
cdr3_length: 15

cdr3_aa: CATSDRGLQAEQYF
cdr3_nt: TGTGCCACCAGTGACAGGGGTCTCCAGGCCGAGCAGTACTTC
j_call: TRBJ2-7
v_call: TRBV24-1
d_call: -
clone_size: -
cdr3_length: 14

cdr3_aa: CASSHGESYQPQHF
cdr3_nt: TGTGCCAGCAGCCACGGGGAAAGCTATCAGCCCCAGCATTTT
j_call: TRBJ1-5
v_call: TRBV7-9
d_call: -
clone_size: -
cdr3_length: 14

cdr3_aa: CAWTQAAGGDTEAFF
cdr3_nt: TGTGCCTGGACCCAGGCAGCAGGAGGTGATACTGAAGCTTTCTTT
j_call: TRBJ1-1
v_call: TRBV30
d_call: -
clone_size: -
cdr3_length: 15

cdr3_aa: CASSQGQDNYEQYF
cdr3_nt: TGTGCCAGCAGCCAAGGACAAGACAACTACGAGCAGTACTTC
j_call: TRBJ2-7
v_call: TRBV4-2
d_call: -
clone_size: -
cdr3_length: 14

cdr3_aa: CASQPTSGIYEQYF
cdr3_nt: TGTGCCAGCCAACCGACTAGCGGGATTTACGAGCAGTACTTC
j_call: TRBJ2-7
v_call: TRBV5-4
d_call: TRBD2
clone_size: -
cdr3_length: 14

cdr3_aa: CASSQPYHRTSGSGASTDTQYF
cdr3_nt: TGTGCCAGCAGCCAACCATATCACCGCACTAGCGGGAGTGGGGCTAGCACAGATACGCAGTATTTT
j_call: TRBJ2-3
v_call: TRBV14
d_call: TRBD2
clone_size: -
cdr3_length: 22

cdr3_aa: CASSLAIGLSRETQYF
cdr3_nt: TGTGCCAGCAGCTTGGCCATTGGACTCTCAAGAGAGACCCAGTACTTC
j_call: TRBJ2-5
v_call: TRBV5-6
d_call: -
clone_size: -
cdr3_length: 16

cdr3_aa: CASSYGVTDSPLHF
cdr3_nt: TGTGCCAGCAGTTACGGAGTCACGGATTCACCCCTCCACTTT
j_call: TRBJ1-6
v_call: TRBV6-2/TRBV6-3
d_call: -
clone_size: -
cdr3_length: 14

cdr3_aa: CASSVGQGGPDTQYF
cdr3_nt: TGTGCCAGCAGTGTAGGACAGGGGGGACCAGATACGCAGTATTTT
j_call: TRBJ2-3
v_call: TRBV2
d_call: TRBD1
clone_size: -
cdr3_length: 15

cdr3_aa: CASTQTGGNTNYGYTF
cdr3_nt: TGTGCCAGTACCCAGACAGGGGGCAATACCAACTATGGCTACACCTTC
j_call: TRBJ1-2
v_call: TRBV19
d_call: TRBD1
clone_size: -
cdr3_length: 16

cdr3_aa: CASSSSGGKSGYTF
cdr3_nt: TGTGCCAGCAGCTCCTCGGGAGGCAAAAGTGGCTACACCTTC
j_call: TRBJ1-2
v_call: TRBV11-1
d_call: -
clone_size: -
cdr3_length: 14

cdr3_aa: CAWSVFRGFRISYEQYF
cdr3_nt: TGTGCCTGGAGTGTCTTTCGGGGATTCCGAATCTCCTACGAGCAGTACTTC
j_call: TRBJ2-7
v_call: TRBV30
d_call: -
clone_size: -
cdr3_length: 17

cdr3_aa: CASSSSGQGARYGYTF
cdr3_nt: TGTGCCAGCAGTTCATCCGGACAGGGGGCGAGGTATGGCTACACCTTC
j_call: TRBJ1-2
v_call: TRBV27
d_call: TRBD1
clone_size: -
cdr3_length: 16

cdr3_aa: CACPGTPYGYTF
cdr3_nt: TGTGCCTGCCCCGGGACACCCTATGGCTACACCTTC
j_call: TRBJ1-2
v_call: TRBV30
d_call: -
clone_size: once
cdr3_length: 12

cdr3_aa: CASSSHGTGKAYEQYF
cdr3_nt: TGTGCCAGCAGTTCCCATGGGACAGGGAAAGCCTACGAGCAGTACTTC
j_call: TRBJ2-7
v_call: TRBV6-5
d_call: TRBD1
clone_size: once
cdr3_length: 16

cdr3_aa: CASSLVGGGLDTQYF
cdr3_nt: TGTGCCAGCAGCTTGGTCGGGGGAGGTCTAGATACGCAGTATTTT
j_call: TRBJ2-3
v_call: TRBV5-6
d_call: -
clone_size: -
cdr3_length: 15

cdr3_aa: CASSPQQGNGYTF
cdr3_nt: TGCGCCAGCAGCCCCCAACAGGGCAATGGCTACACCTTC
j_call: TRBJ1-2
v_call: TRBV5-1
d_call: -
clone_size: -
cdr3_length: 13

cdr3_aa: CASSPTRGAIGYTF
cdr3_nt: TGTGCCAGCAGTCCGACAAGGGGCGCGATTGGCTACACCTTC
j_call: TRBJ1-2
v_call: TRBV7-2
d_call: -
clone_size: -
cdr3_length: 14

cdr3_aa: CASSSRSGYEQYF
cdr3_nt: TGTGCCAGCAGCTCTAGATCGGGCTACGAGCAGTACTTC
j_call: TRBJ2-7
v_call: TRBV3-1/TRBV3-2
d_call: -
clone_size: -
cdr3_length: 13

cdr3_aa: CATSDVTGTSGSTDTQYF
cdr3_nt: TGTGCCACCAGTGACGTTACCGGGACTAGCGGGAGCACAGATACGCAGTATTTT
j_call: TRBJ2-3
v_call: TRBV24-1
d_call: TRBD2
clone_size: -
cdr3_length: 18

cdr3_aa: CASGRVRDRQETQYF
cdr3_nt: TGTGCCAGCGGACGCGTTCGGGACAGACAAGAGACCCAGTACTTC
j_call: TRBJ2-5
v_call: TRBV28
d_call: TRBD1
clone_size: -
cdr3_length: 15

cdr3_aa: CASSLSFSYEQYF
cdr3_nt: TGTGCCAGCAGCTTGTCTTTCTCCTACGAGCAGTACTTC
j_call: TRBJ2-7
v_call: TRBV7-2
d_call: -
clone_size: few
cdr3_length: 13

cdr3_aa: CATEQGSAGNTIYF
cdr3_nt: TGTGCCACCGAACAGGGTTCGGCTGGAAACACCATATATTTT
j_call: TRBJ1-3
v_call: TRBV28
d_call: -
clone_size: few
cdr3_length: 14

cdr3_aa: CASSGEPGLAEGEQYF
cdr3_nt: TGCGCCAGCAGCGGGGAACCCGGACTAGCAGAAGGCGAGCAGTACTTC
j_call: TRBJ2-7
v_call: TRBV5-1
d_call: TRBD2
clone_size: -
cdr3_length: 16

cdr3_aa: CASGPGVPDTQYF
cdr3_nt: TGTGCCAGTGGGCCCGGGGTCCCAGATACGCAGTATTTT
j_call: TRBJ2-3
v_call: TRBV19
d_call: -
clone_size: -
cdr3_length: 13

cdr3_aa: CASSLGLYEQYF
cdr3_nt: TGTGCCAGCAGCCTCGGACTCTACGAGCAGTACTTC
j_call: TRBJ2-7
v_call: TRBV12-3/TRBV12-4
d_call: -
clone_size: -
cdr3_length: 12

cdr3_aa: CASSHRGTGGVRSNTGELFF
cdr3_nt: TGTGCCAGCAGCCACCGAGGTACAGGGGGCGTCCGTTCGAACACCGGGGAGCTGTTTTTT
j_call: TRBJ2-2
v_call: TRBV3-1/TRBV3-2
d_call: TRBD1
clone_size: -
cdr3_length: 20

cdr3_aa: CASSPPTRNYGYTF
cdr3_nt: TGCGCCAGCAGCCCCCCGACACGTAACTATGGCTACACCTTC
j_call: TRBJ1-2
v_call: TRBV5-1
d_call: -
clone_size: -
cdr3_length: 14

cdr3_aa: CASSAAGTGDNEQFF
cdr3_nt: TGTGCCAGCAGCGCCGCCGGGACAGGGGACAATGAGCAGTTCTTC
j_call: TRBJ2-1
v_call: TRBV9
d_call: TRBD1
clone_size: -
cdr3_length: 15

cdr3_aa: CASSLSGQILPQYF
cdr3_nt: TGTGCCAGCAGCCTATCGGGACAGATACTGCCTCAGTACTTC
j_call: TRBJ2-7
v_call: TRBV7-2
d_call: TRBD1
clone_size: -
cdr3_length: 14

cdr3_aa: CAWGGLAGGPSYEQYF
cdr3_nt: TGTGCCTGGGGGGGACTAGCGGGAGGGCCCTCCTACGAGCAGTACTTC
j_call: TRBJ2-7
v_call: TRBV30
d_call: TRBD2
clone_size: -
cdr3_length: 16

cdr3_aa: CATSRSDRSYGYTF
cdr3_nt: TGTGCCACCAGCAGATCGGACAGAAGCTATGGCTACACCTTC
j_call: TRBJ1-2
v_call: TRBV15
d_call: -
clone_size: -
cdr3_length: 14

cdr3_aa: CASATATGELFF
cdr3_nt: TGTGCCAGCGCGACAGCCACCGGGGAGCTGTTTTTT
j_call: TRBJ2-2
v_call: TRBV18
d_call: -
clone_size: -
cdr3_length: 12

cdr3_aa: CASSTGSVNTGELFF
cdr3_nt: TGTGCTAGCAGCACCGGGTCCGTGAACACCGGGGAGCTGTTTTTT
j_call: TRBJ2-2
v_call: TRBV7-7
d_call: -
clone_size: -
cdr3_length: 15

cdr3_aa: CASSEDGQGDTEAFF
cdr3_nt: TGTGCCAGCAGTGAGGATGGACAGGGTGATACTGAAGCTTTCTTT
j_call: TRBJ1-1
v_call: TRBV2
d_call: TRBD1
clone_size: -
cdr3_length: 15

cdr3_aa: CASSRQAMNTEAFF
cdr3_nt: TGTGCCAGTAGTAGGCAGGCCATGAACACTGAAGCTTTCTTT
j_call: TRBJ1-1
v_call: TRBV19
d_call: -
clone_size: -
cdr3_length: 14

cdr3_aa: CATSGTGLLTGELFF
cdr3_nt: TGTGCCACCAGTGGAACGGGACTTCTCACCGGGGAGCTGTTTTTT
j_call: TRBJ2-2
v_call: TRBV24-1
d_call: -
clone_size: -
cdr3_length: 15

cdr3_aa: CASSETQAGDGYTF
cdr3_nt: TGTGCCAGCAGTGAAACGCAGGCCGGGGATGGCTACACCTTC
j_call: TRBJ1-2
v_call: TRBV2
d_call: -
clone_size: -
cdr3_length: 14

cdr3_aa: CASSSPGSGANVLTF
cdr3_nt: TGTGCCAGCAGCTCCCCAGGCTCTGGGGCCAACGTCCTGACTTTC
j_call: TRBJ2-6
v_call: TRBV5-4
d_call: -
clone_size: -
cdr3_length: 15

cdr3_aa: CASSMRTSGSTDTQYF
cdr3_nt: TGTGCCAGTAGTATGCGGACTAGCGGTAGCACAGATACGCAGTATTTT
j_call: TRBJ2-3
v_call: TRBV19
d_call: TRBD2
clone_size: -
cdr3_length: 16

cdr3_aa: CAISGQASTDTQYF
cdr3_nt: TGTGCCATCAGTGGGCAGGCTAGCACAGATACGCAGTATTTT
j_call: TRBJ2-3
v_call: TRBV10-3
d_call: -
clone_size: -
cdr3_length: 14

cdr3_aa: CASSPGSYGRGYGYTF
cdr3_nt: TGCGCCAGCAGTCCAGGGAGCTACGGGAGAGGCTATGGCTACACCTTC
j_call: TRBJ1-2
v_call: TRBV10-1
d_call: -
clone_size: -
cdr3_length: 16

cdr3_aa: CASSQDMAGGGMRTQYF
cdr3_nt: TGCGCCAGCAGCCAAGATATGGCAGGGGGTGGCATGCGGACGCAGTATTTT
j_call: TRBJ2-3
v_call: TRBV4-3
d_call: TRBD1
clone_size: -
cdr3_length: 17

cdr3_aa: CASSAGDRSNTEAFF
cdr3_nt: TGCGCCAGCAGCGCGGGGGACAGGTCAAACACTGAAGCTTTCTTT
j_call: TRBJ1-1
v_call: TRBV5-1
d_call: TRBD1
clone_size: -
cdr3_length: 15

cdr3_aa: CASSFGNRANTGELFF
cdr3_nt: TGTGCCAGCAGTTTCGGAAACAGGGCAAACACCGGGGAGCTGTTTTTT
j_call: TRBJ2-2
v_call: TRBV27
d_call: -
clone_size: few
cdr3_length: 16

cdr3_aa: CASSPLGTGGFTDTQYF
cdr3_nt: TGTGCCAGCAGCCCGCTGGGGACGGGGGGATTCACAGATACGCAGTATTTT
j_call: TRBJ2-3
v_call: TRBV7-2
d_call: TRBD2
clone_size: once
cdr3_length: 17

cdr3_aa: CSVAPQGTQYF
cdr3_nt: TGCAGCGTTGCCCCCCAGGGGACCCAGTACTTC
j_call: TRBJ2-5
v_call: TRBV29-1
d_call: -
clone_size: -
cdr3_length: 11

cdr3_aa: CASSIASSYEQYF
cdr3_nt: TGTGCCAGTAGTATTGCCAGCTCCTACGAGCAGTACTTC
j_call: TRBJ2-7
v_call: TRBV19
d_call: -
clone_size: -
cdr3_length: 13

cdr3_aa: CASSEAMRSYGYTF
cdr3_nt: TGTGCCAGCAGTGAAGCGATGAGATCCTATGGCTACACCTTC
j_call: TRBJ1-2
v_call: TRBV2
d_call: -
clone_size: few
cdr3_length: 14

cdr3_aa: CASSQEASGSWADTQYF
cdr3_nt: TGCGCCAGCAGCCAAGAAGCTAGCGGGAGTTGGGCAGATACGCAGTATTTT
j_call: TRBJ2-3
v_call: TRBV4-3
d_call: TRBD2
clone_size: few
cdr3_length: 17

cdr3_aa: CASSPRTGDGTGYTF
cdr3_nt: TGTGCCAGCTCACCTCGGACAGGAGATGGTACTGGCTACACCTTC
j_call: TRBJ1-2
v_call: TRBV18
d_call: TRBD1
clone_size: -
cdr3_length: 15

cdr3_aa: CASSVSGSSYNEQFF
cdr3_nt: TGCGCCAGCAGCGTTAGCGGGAGCTCCTACAATGAGCAGTTCTTC
j_call: TRBJ2-1
v_call: TRBV5-1
d_call: TRBD2
clone_size: -
cdr3_length: 15

cdr3_aa: CASSQETGGITGELFF
cdr3_nt: TGTGCCAGCAGCCAAGAGACAGGGGGGATCACCGGGGAGCTGTTTTTT
j_call: TRBJ2-2
v_call: TRBV14
d_call: TRBD1
clone_size: -
cdr3_length: 16